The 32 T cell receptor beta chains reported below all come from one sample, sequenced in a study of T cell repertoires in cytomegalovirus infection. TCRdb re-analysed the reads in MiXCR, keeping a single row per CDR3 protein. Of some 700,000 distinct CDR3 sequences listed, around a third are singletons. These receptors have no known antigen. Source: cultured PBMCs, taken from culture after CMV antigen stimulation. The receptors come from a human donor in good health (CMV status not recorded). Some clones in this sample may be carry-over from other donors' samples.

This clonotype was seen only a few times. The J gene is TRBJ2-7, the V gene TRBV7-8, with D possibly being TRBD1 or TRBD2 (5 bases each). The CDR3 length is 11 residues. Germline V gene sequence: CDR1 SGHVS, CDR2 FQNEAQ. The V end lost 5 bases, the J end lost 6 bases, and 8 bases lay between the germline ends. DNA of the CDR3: TGTGCCAGCAGCCATGGGGGCGAGCAGTACTTC. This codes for CASSHGGEQYF. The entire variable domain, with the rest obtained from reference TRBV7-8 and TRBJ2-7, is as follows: GAGVSQSPRYKVAKRGQDVALRCDPISGHVSLFWYQQALGQGPEFLTYFQNEAQLDKSGLPSDRFFAERPEGSVSTLKIQRTQQEDSAVYLCASSHGGEQYFGPGTRLTVT.

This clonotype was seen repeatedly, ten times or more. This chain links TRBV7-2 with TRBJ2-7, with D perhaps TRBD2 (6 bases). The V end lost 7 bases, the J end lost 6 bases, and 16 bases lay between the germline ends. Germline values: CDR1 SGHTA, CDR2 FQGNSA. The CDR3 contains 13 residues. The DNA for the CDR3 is TGTGCCAGCACCACGACTAGACGTCGCGAGCAGTACTTC. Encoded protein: CASTTTRRREQYF.

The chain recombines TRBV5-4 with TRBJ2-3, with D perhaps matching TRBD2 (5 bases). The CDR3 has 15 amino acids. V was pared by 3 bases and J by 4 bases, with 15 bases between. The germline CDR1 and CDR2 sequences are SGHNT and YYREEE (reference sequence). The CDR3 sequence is CASSWPGSDADTQYF. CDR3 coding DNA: TGTGCCAGCAGCTGGCCGGGGAGCGATGCAGATACGCAGTATTTT.

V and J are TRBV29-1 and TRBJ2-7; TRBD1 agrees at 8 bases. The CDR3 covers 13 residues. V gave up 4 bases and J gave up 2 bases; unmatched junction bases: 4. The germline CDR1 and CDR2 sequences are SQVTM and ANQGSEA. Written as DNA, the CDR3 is TGCAGCGTTGGAGGACAGGGTGCCTACGAGCAGTACTTC. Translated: CSVGGQGAYEQYF.

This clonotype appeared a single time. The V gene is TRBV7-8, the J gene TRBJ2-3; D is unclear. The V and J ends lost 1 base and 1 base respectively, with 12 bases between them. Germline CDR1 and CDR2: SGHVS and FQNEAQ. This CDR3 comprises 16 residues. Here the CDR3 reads CASSLELGSRTDTQYF. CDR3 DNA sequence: TGTGCCAGCAGCTTAGAGCTTGGTAGCCGCACAGATACGCAGTATTTT. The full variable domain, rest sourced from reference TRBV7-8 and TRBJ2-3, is GAGVSQSPRYKVAKRGQDVALRCDPISGHVSLFWYQQALGQGPEFLTYFQNEAQLDKSGLPSDRFFAERPEGSVSTLKIQRTQQEDSAVYLCASSLELGSRTDTQYFGPGTRLTVL.

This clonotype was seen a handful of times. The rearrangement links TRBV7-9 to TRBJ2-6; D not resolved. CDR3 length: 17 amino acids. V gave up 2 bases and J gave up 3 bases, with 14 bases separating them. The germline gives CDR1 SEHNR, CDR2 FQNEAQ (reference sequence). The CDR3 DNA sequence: TGTGCCAGCAGCTTATTCCCAACCCAATTTGGGGCCAACGTCCTGACTTTC. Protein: CASSLFPTQFGANVLTF.

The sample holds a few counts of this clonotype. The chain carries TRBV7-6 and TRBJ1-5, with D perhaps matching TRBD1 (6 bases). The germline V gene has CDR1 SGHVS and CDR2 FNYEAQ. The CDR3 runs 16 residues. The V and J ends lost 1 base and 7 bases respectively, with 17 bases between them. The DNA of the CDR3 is TGTGCCAGCAGCTTAGAAAAGGGGGACATGGGGCAGCCCCAGCATTTT. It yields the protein CASSLEKGDMGQPQHF.

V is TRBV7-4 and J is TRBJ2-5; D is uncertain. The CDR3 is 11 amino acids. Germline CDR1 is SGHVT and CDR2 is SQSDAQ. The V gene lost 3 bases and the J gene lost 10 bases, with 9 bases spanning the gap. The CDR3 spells CASSFGPHQYF. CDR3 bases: TGTGCCAGCAGCTTCGGCCCGCACCAGTACTTC.

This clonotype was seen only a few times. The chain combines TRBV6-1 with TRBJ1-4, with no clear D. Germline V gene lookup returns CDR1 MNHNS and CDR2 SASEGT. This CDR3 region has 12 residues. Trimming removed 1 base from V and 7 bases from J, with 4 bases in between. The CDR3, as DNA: TGTGCCAGCAGTGAAGTTGTTGAAAAACTGTTTTTT. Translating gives CASSEVVEKLFF.

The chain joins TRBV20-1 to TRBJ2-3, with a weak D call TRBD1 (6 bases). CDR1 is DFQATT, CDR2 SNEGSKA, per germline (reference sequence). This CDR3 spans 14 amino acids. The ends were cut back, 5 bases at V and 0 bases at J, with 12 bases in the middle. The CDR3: CSADGTSSTDTQYF. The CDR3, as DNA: TGCAGTGCTGATGGGACATCTAGCACAGATACGCAGTATTTT.

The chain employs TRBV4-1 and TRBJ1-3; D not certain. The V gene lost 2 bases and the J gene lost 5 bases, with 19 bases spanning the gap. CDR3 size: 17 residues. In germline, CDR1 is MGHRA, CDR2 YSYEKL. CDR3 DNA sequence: TGCGCCAGCAGCCAACCCGCCCAGGAGGGATCAAGAAACACCATATATTTT. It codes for CASSQPAQEGSRNTIYF.

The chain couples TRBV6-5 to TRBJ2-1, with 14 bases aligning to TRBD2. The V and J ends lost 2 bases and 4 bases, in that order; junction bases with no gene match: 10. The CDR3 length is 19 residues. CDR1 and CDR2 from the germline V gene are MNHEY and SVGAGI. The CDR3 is CASSYGVTSGGDRYNEQFF. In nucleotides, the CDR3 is TGTGCCAGCAGTTACGGTGTGACTAGCGGGGGGGATCGGTACAATGAGCAGTTCTTC.

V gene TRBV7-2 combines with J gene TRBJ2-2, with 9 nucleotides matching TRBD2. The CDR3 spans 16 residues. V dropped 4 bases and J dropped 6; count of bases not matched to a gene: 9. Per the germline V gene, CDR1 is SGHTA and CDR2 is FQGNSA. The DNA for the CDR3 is TGTGCCAGCAGCTGGGGGGGTAGCGGGGGTTCCGGGGAGCTGTTTTTT. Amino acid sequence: CASSWGGSGGSGELFF.

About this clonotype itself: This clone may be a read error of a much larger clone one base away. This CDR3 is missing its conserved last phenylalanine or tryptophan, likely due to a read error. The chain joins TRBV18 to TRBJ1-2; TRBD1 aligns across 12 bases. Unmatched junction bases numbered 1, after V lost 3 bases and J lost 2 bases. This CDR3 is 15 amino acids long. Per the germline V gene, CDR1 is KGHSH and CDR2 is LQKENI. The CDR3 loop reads CASSPGQGANYGYTL. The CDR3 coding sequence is TGTGCCAGCTCACCGGGACAGGGGGCGAACTATGGCTACACCCTC.

The CDR3 sequence is CSARGRATGYTF. As DNA, the CDR3 is TGCAGTGCTAGGGGCAGGGCTACTGGCTACACCTTC. The chain has TRBV20-1 and TRBJ1-2; tentative D call: TRBD1 (5 bases). V was pared by 3 bases and J by 7 bases, with 12 bases between. Germline lookup yields CDR1 DFQATT and CDR2 SNEGSKA (reference sequence). The CDR3 extends over 12 amino acids.

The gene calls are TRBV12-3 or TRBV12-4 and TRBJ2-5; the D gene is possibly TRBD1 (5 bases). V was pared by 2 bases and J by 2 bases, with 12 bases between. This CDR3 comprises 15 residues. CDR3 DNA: TGTGCCAGCAGTTTAATGTCGGCAGGGCAAGAGACCCAGTACTTC. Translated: CASSLMSAGQETQYF.

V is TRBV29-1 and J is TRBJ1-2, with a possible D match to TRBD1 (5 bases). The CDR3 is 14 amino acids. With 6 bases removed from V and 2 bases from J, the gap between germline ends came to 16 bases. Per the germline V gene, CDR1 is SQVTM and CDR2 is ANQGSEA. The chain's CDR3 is CSVWDVGLNYGYTF. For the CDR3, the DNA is TGCAGCGTCTGGGACGTTGGACTAAACTATGGCTACACCTTC. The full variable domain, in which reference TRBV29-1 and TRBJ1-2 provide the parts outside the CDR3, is SAVISQKPSRDICQRGTSLTIQCQVDSQVTMMFWYRQQPGQSLTLIATANQGSEATYESGFVIDKFPISRPNLTFSTLTVSNMSPEDSSIYLCSVWDVGLNYGYTFGSGTRLTVV.

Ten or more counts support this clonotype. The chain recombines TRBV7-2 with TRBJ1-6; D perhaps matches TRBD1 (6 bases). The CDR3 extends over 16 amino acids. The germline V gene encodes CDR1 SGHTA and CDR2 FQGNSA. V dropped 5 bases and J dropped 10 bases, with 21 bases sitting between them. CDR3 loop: CASSPHRDRYGSPLHF. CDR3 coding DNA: TGTGCCAGCAGCCCGCACAGGGATCGGTATGGATCACCCCTCCACTTT. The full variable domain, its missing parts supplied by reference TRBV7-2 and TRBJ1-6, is GAGVSQSPSNKVTEKGKDVELRCDPISGHTALYWYRQSLGQGLEFLIYFQGNSAPDKSGLPSDRFSAERTGGSVSTLTIQRTQQEDSAVYLCASSPHRDRYGSPLHFGNGTRLTVT.

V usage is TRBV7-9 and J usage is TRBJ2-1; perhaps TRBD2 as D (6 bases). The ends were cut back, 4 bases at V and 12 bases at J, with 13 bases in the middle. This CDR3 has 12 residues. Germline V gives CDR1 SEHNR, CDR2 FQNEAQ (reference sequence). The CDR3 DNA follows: TGTGCCAGCAGCTCACCGGGACTTGGGCAGTTCTTC. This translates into CASSSPGLGQFF.

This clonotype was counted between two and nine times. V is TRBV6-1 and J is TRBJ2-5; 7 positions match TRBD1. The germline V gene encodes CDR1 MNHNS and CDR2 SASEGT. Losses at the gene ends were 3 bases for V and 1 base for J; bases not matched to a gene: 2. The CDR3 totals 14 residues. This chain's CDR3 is CASSDRTGQETQYF. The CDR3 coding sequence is TGTGCCAGCAGTGACCGGACAGGCCAAGAGACCCAGTACTTC.

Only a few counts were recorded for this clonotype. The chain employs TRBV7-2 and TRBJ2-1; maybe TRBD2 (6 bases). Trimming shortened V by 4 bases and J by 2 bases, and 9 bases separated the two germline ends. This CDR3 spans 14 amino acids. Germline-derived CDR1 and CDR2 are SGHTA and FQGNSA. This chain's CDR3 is CASSSRLAYNEQFF. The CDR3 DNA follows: TGTGCCAGCAGCTCTCGACTAGCCTACAATGAGCAGTTCTTC.

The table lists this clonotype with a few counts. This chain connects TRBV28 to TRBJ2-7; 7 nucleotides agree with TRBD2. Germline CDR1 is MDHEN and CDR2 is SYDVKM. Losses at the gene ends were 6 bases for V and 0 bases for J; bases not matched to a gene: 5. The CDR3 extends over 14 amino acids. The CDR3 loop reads CASRERTSSYEQYF. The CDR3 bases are TGTGCCAGCAGGGAGAGGACTAGCTCCTACGAGCAGTACTTC.

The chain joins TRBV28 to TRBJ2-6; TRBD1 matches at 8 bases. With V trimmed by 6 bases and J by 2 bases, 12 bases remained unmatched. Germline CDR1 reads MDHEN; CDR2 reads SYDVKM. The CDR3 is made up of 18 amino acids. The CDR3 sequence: CASSVQGAPGAGANVLTF. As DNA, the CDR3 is TGTGCCAGCAGCGTGCAGGGGGCGCCGGGGGCTGGGGCCAACGTCCTGACTTTC.

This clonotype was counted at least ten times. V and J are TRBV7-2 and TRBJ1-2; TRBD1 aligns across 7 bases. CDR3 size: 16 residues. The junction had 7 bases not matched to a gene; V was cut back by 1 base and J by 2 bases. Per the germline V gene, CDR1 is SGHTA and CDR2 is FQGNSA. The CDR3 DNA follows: TGTGCCAGCAGCTTAGAGGGGACAGCTACGAACTATGGCTACACCTTC. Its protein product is CASSLEGTATNYGYTF.

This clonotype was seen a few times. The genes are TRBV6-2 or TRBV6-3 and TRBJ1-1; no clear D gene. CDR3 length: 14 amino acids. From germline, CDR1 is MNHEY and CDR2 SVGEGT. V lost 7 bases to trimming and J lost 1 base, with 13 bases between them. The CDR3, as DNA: TGTGCCAGCATTCTGGGGTGGGCGAACACTGAAGCTTTCTTT. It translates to CASILGWANTEAFF.

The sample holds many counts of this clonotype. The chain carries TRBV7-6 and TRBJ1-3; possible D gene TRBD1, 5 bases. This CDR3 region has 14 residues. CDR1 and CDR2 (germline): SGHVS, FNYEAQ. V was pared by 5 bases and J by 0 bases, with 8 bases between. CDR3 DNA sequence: TGTGCCAGCAGCGCAGGGACCTCTGGAAACACCATATATTTT. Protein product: CASSAGTSGNTIYF.

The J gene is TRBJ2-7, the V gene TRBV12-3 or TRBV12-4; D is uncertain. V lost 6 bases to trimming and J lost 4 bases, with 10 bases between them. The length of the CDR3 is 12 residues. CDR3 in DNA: TGTGCCAGCAGCCGAATGATTTACGAGCAGTACTTC. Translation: CASSRMIYEQYF.

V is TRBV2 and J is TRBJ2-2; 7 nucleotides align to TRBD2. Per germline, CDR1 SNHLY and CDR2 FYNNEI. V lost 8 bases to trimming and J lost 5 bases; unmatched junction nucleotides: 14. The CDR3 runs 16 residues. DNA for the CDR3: TGTGCCAGCCAACCGATTACGGGGGGTTGGACCGGGGAGCTGTTTTTT. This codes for CASQPITGGWTGELFF.

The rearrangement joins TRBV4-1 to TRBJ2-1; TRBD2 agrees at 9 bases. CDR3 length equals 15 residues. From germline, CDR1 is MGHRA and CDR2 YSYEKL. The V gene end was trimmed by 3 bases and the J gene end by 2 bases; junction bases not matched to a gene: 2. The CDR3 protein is CASSHVAGAYNEQFF. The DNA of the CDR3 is TGCGCCAGCAGCCATGTAGCGGGGGCCTACAATGAGCAGTTCTTC.

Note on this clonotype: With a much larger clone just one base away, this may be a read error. The CDR3 DNA reads as TGTGCCAGCAGCCCTAGACCGGGGACAGGGGGTAAGGACCGTTTT. Protein: CASSPRPGTGGKDRF. The V gene is TRBV7-2, the J gene TRBJ2-3; TRBD1 matches at 11 bases. The CDR3 has 15 residues. Germline CDR1 is SGHTA and CDR2 is FQGNSA.

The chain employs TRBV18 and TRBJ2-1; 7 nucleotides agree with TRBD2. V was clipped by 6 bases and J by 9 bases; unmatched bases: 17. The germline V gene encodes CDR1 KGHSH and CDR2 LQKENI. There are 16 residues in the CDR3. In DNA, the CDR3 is TGTGCCAGCTCTGGAGGCGGGAGAGGTATAAACGGTGAGCAGTTCTTC. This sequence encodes CASSGGGRGINGEQFF. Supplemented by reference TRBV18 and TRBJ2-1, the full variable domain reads NAGVMQNPRHLVRRRGQEARLRCSPMKGHSHVYWYRQLPEEGLKFMVYLQKENIIDESGMPKERFSAEFPKEGPSILRIQQVVRGDSAAYFCASSGGGRGINGEQFFGPGTRLTVL.

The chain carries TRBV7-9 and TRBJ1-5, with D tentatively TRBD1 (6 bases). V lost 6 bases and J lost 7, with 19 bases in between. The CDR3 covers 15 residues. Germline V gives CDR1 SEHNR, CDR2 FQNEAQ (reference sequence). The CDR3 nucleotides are TGTGCCAGCAGTAGCGGGACAACCTGGAACCAGCCCCAGCATTTT. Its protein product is CASSSGTTWNQPQHF.